Listed below are T cell receptor beta chains from one sample, sequenced in a study of OX40 agonist ivuxolimab in advanced cancers. Sequencing used immunoSEQ multiplex PCR; TCRdb keeps in-frame clones, though not all of them. The sample carries about 70,000 clones, about 90% recorded once. The specimen was CD4+ or CD8+ T cells sorted from blood, collected in a trial of the OX40 agonist ivuxolimab. The origin of the receptors is an adult with an advanced solid tumor such as melanoma, head and neck, liver or kidney cancer. CDR3s include the opening cysteine and the closing phenylalanine or tryptophan. Each record gives: CDR3 protein, CDR3 DNA, J gene, V gene, clone size, D gene. D genes are given only for firm matches. Rows give clone size only sometimes, using once, few, many, or a class for an expanded clone.

CASSFRVGNSPLHF,TGTGCCAGCAGCTTCAGGGTCGGTAATTCACCCCTCCACTTT,TRBJ1-6,TRBV11-2,.,.
CASSAGTANATNEKLFF,TGTGCCAGCAGTGCAGGGACAGCCAATGCAACTAATGAAAAACTGTTTTTT,TRBJ1-4,TRBV27,.,TRBD1
CASSPGTEVIYEQYF,TGTGCCAGCTCCCCCGGGACAGAGGTAATCTACGAGCAGTACTTC,TRBJ2-7,TRBV18,.,TRBD1
CASRTQTGGEETQYF,TGTGCCAGCAGAACTCAGACAGGGGGCGAAGAGACCCAGTACTTC,TRBJ2-5,TRBV7-9,.,TRBD1
CASSVWTGELYGELFF,TGCGCCAGCAGCGTGTGGACAGGGGAGTTATACGGGGAGCTGTTTTTT,TRBJ2-2,TRBV5-1,.,TRBD1
CASSLGNVGTDTQYF,TGTGCCAGCAGCTTAGGGAACGTGGGCACAGATACGCAGTATTTT,TRBJ2-3,TRBV7-9,.,.
CATAQGGETEAFF,TGTGCCACCGCGCAGGGAGGAGAAACTGAAGCTTTCTTT,TRBJ1-1,TRBV10-3,.,.
CASGQGGESGEQFF,TGTGCCAGCGGCCAGGGAGGGGAGAGCGGTGAGCAGTTCTTC,TRBJ2-1,TRBV28,.,TRBD2
CASSPPANTEAFF,TGTGCCAGCAGCCCCCCAGCTAACACTGAAGCTTTCTTT,TRBJ1-1,TRBV28,few,.
CASSWLAGGYNEQFF,TGTGCCAGCAGCTGGCTAGCGGGAGGGTACAATGAGCAGTTCTTC,TRBJ2-1,TRBV7-3,.,TRBD2
CASSQDGGQGAYTGELFF,TGCGCCAGCAGCCAAGATGGAGGACAGGGGGCTTATACCGGGGAGCTGTTTTTT,TRBJ2-2,TRBV4-1,.,TRBD1
CASSPRAGGANVLTF,TGTGCCAGCAGTCCCCGGGCCGGCGGGGCCAACGTCCTGACTTTC,TRBJ2-6,TRBV28,.,.
CASSVLGVSGYTF,TGTGCCAGCAGCGTACTCGGGGTTTCGGGCTACACCTTC,TRBJ1-2,TRBV9,.,.
CASSPEGGGRWIQYF,TGTGCCAGCAGTCCCGAGGGTGGAGGACGATGGATTCAGTACTTC,TRBJ2-4,TRBV28,.,.
CASSTGTSPETDTQYF,TGTGCCAGCAGCACCGGGACTAGCCCTGAGACAGATACGCAGTATTTT,TRBJ2-3,TRBV5-4,.,TRBD2
CASSLTGGSGGYTF,TGTGCCAGCAGCTTGACAGGGGGCAGTGGTGGCTACACCTTC,TRBJ1-2,TRBV11-3,.,TRBD1
CASKGDSEGEQYF,TGTGCCAGTAAGGGTGACAGCGAAGGCGAGCAGTACTTC,TRBJ2-7,TRBV19,.,.
CASSLTSGTGYNGQYF,TGTGCCAGCTCACTGACCTCCGGGACAGGGTACAACGGGCAGTACTTC,TRBJ2-7,TRBV18,.,TRBD1
CAWSRGNSYEQYF,TGTGCCTGGAGCCGGGGGAACTCCTACGAGCAGTACTTC,TRBJ2-7,TRBV30,.,.
CASSQDGGGRGNTIYF,TGTGCCAGCAGCCAAGACGGGGGGGGGAGGGGAAACACCATATATTTT,TRBJ1-3,TRBV4-2,once,.
CASSLENRGYYGYTF,TGTGCCAGCAGCTTGGAAAACAGGGGTTACTATGGCTACACCTTC,TRBJ1-2,TRBV5-5,few,TRBD1
CAIRAGTGVLAKNIQYF,TGTGCCATCAGGGCCGGGACAGGGGTTCTAGCCAAAAACATTCAGTACTTC,TRBJ2-4,TRBV10-3,.,TRBD1
CASSPRGQGGNTIYF,TGTGCCAGCTCACCACGGGGACAGGGTGGAAACACCATATATTTT,TRBJ1-3,TRBV18,.,TRBD1
CASSHLGREETQYF,TGTGCCAGCAGTCATCTTGGCAGGGAAGAGACCCAGTACTTC,TRBJ2-5,TRBV28,once,.
CASSESVTEAFF,TGTGCCAGCAGTGAATCAGTGACTGAAGCTTTCTTT,TRBJ1-1,TRBV2,few,.
CASSDRVFKGGEQYF,TGTGCCAGCAGCGACCGGGTCTTCAAAGGAGGTGAGCAGTACTTC,TRBJ2-7,TRBV7-9,.,.
CASSVQGGNTEAFF,TGTGCCAGTAGTGTCCAGGGAGGGAACACTGAAGCTTTCTTT,TRBJ1-1,TRBV19,.,.
CASSQVAGYNEQFF,TGCGCCAGCAGCCAAGTGGCCGGCTACAATGAGCAGTTCTTC,TRBJ2-1,TRBV4-1,.,.
CASSHTVAGGPSYTQYF,TGTGCCAGCAGCCATACAGTAGCGGGAGGGCCGTCGTATACGCAGTATTTT,TRBJ2-3,TRBV11-2,once,TRBD2
CASSPTGSQETQYF,TGTGCCAGCTCACCAACGGGTTCCCAAGAGACCCAGTACTTC,TRBJ2-5,TRBV18,.,.
CASSLWGTSPGETQYF,TGTGCCAGCAGTTTATGGGGGACTAGCCCCGGAGAGACCCAGTACTTC,TRBJ2-5,TRBV27,.,TRBD2
CASSLRGRESSYNSPLHF,TGTGCCAGCAGTTTGCGGGGAAGAGAAAGCTCCTATAATTCACCCCTCCACTTT,TRBJ1-6,TRBV27,once,.
CASSPRGGDSNEKLFF,TGTGCCAGCAGCCCCCGGGGGGGGGATTCTAATGAAAAACTGTTTTTT,TRBJ1-4,TRBV5-4,.,.
CASSHPGTGAHKTQYF,TGTGCCAGCAGCCACCCCGGGACAGGGGCGCACAAGACCCAGTACTTC,TRBJ2-5,TRBV4-2,.,TRBD1
CASSFGTTRTDTQYF,TGTGCCAGCAGCTTCGGGACAACGCGCACAGATACGCAGTATTTT,TRBJ2-3,TRBV7-2,.,.
CASSPTPVAGLETQYF,TGTGCCAGCAGCCCAACCCCCGTAGCGGGGTTAGAGACCCAGTACTTC,TRBJ2-5,TRBV7-2,once,TRBD2
CASSLVARGLYGYTF,TGTGCCAGCAGCTTAGTAGCACGGGGTCTTTATGGCTACACCTTC,TRBJ1-2,TRBV7-9,few,.
CASSPGLSTYEQYF,TGCGCCAGCAGCCCAGGATTATCGACCTACGAGCAGTACTTC,TRBJ2-7,TRBV5-1,.,.
CASSPGLPDNEKLFF,TGTGCCAGCAGTCCGGGACTCCCCGATAATGAAAAACTGTTTTTT,TRBJ1-4,TRBV28,.,.
CASSLLTSGMDNEQFF,TGTGCCAGCAGCTTGTTGACTAGCGGGATGGACAATGAGCAGTTCTTC,TRBJ2-1,TRBV13,few,TRBD2
CASSERQQETQYF,TGTGCCAGCAGTGAAAGACAGCAAGAGACCCAGTACTTC,TRBJ2-5,TRBV25-1,once,.
CASSLGLTGGATDTQYF,TGTGCCAGCAGCTTGGGCCTGACAGGGGGCGCGACAGATACGCAGTATTTT,TRBJ2-3,TRBV7-2,.,TRBD1
CASSHQGGQGFEQYF,TGCGCCAGCAGCCACCAAGGAGGGCAGGGGTTCGAGCAGTACTTC,TRBJ2-7,TRBV5-1,.,.
CASSPKIGEGSPGRAFF,TGTGCCAGCTCCCCCAAGATAGGGGAGGGGTCGCCAGGTCGGGCTTTCTTT,TRBJ1-1,TRBV18,.,.
CASSSAGWNEKLFF,TGTGCCAGCAGCTCGGCGGGGTGGAATGAAAAACTGTTTTTT,TRBJ1-4,TRBV5-4,.,.
CASSHRLEDEQYF,TGTGCCAGCTCACACCGACTGGAGGACGAGCAGTACTTC,TRBJ2-7,TRBV18,.,.
CASSLSNTGWNEKLFF,TGTGCCAGCAGCTTATCTAATACAGGATGGAATGAAAAACTGTTTTTT,TRBJ1-4,TRBV11-2,.,.
CAISELMDNEQFF,TGTGCCATCAGTGAGTTGATGGACAATGAGCAGTTCTTC,TRBJ2-1,TRBV10-3,.,.
CASSDRAHYGYTF,TGTGCCAGCAGTGATAGGGCTCACTATGGCTACACCTTC,TRBJ1-2,TRBV6-1,.,.
CASSAAGGYNYGYTF,TGTGCCAGCAGTGCGGCAGGGGGGTATAACTATGGCTACACCTTC,TRBJ1-2,TRBV25-1,.,TRBD1